One and the same sample provided the 6 T cell receptor beta chains below, sequenced in a study of blood T cell repertoires in COVID-19. Method: immunoSEQ multiplex PCR; TCRdb's copy keeps in-frame clones and lacks some. The repertoire has 70,000 to 95,000 clones, approximately 92% of them found once; the top ten carry about 6.6%. Material for sequencing was peripheral blood. All receptors come from a woman aged 60-75 years with active COVID-19.

This clone was detected once. The chain recombines TRBV27 with TRBJ1-5, with unresolved D. This CDR3 has 14 amino acids. Trimming removed 8 bases from V and 5 bases from J, with 16 bases in between. Germline CDR1 is MNHEY and CDR2 is SMNVEV (reference sequence). CDR3 in DNA: TGTGCCAGCCGAGGTCCGCTCGCACATCAGCCCCAGCATTTT. It translates to CASRGPLAHQPQHF.

The CDR3 sequence is CASSYGYEQFF. DNA of the CDR3: TGTGCCAGCAGTTACGGCTATGAGCAGTTCTTC. This chain links TRBV6-2 or TRBV6-3 with TRBJ2-1; D gene unclear. This CDR3 contains 11 residues. Germline V gene sequence: CDR1 MNHEY, CDR2 SVGEGT. V shed 2 bases and J shed 8 bases, with 4 bases lying between them.

The chain recombines TRBV2 with TRBJ1-6; possible D gene TRBD1, 6 bases. V was shortened by 2 bases and J by 7 bases, with 9 bases between the two germline ends. This CDR3 is built from 14 residues. Germline assignment: CDR1 SNHLY and CDR2 FYNNEI. The CDR3: CASSEFGQNSPLHF. In DNA, the CDR3 is TGTGCCAGCAGTGAATTCGGACAGAATTCACCCCTCCACTTT.

This chain joins TRBV10-3 and TRBJ1-2; unclear D gene. Trimming cost V 10 bases and J 5 bases, with 11 bases left between them. The CDR3 has 11 amino acids. The germline gives CDR1 ENHRY, CDR2 SYGVKD. This CDR3 reads CATNAGYGYTF. CDR3 coding DNA: TGTGCCACGAACGCGGGGTATGGCTACACCTTC.

This chain joins TRBV14 and TRBJ2-7; a possible D gene is TRBD1 (6 bases). The CDR3 extends over 15 amino acids. Germline assignment: CDR1 SGHDN and CDR2 FVKESK. The germline V and J ends were trimmed by 2 bases and 7 bases, with 18 bases remaining between them. Here the CDR3 reads CASSQSGTPAVEQYF. The CDR3 DNA follows: TGTGCCAGCAGCCAATCCGGGACACCCGCGGTGGAGCAGTACTTC. Full variable domain (outside the CDR3, taken from reference TRBV14 and TRBJ2-7): EAGVTQFPSHSVIEKGQTVTLRCDPISGHDNLYWYRRVMGKEIKFLLHFVKESKQDESGMPNNRFLAERTGGTYSTLKVQPAELEDSGVYFCASSQSGTPAVEQYFGPGTRLTVT.

Here the CDR3 reads CASSPQNATGGWGYTF. CDR3 in DNA: TGTGCCAGCTCACCACAAAATGCAACAGGGGGCTGGGGCTACACCTTC. The rearrangement links TRBV18 to TRBJ1-2; 9 bases match TRBD1. V lost 1 base to trimming and J lost 8 bases; unmatched junction nucleotides: 11. Germline CDR1 and CDR2: KGHSH and LQKENI. This CDR3 is 16 amino acids long.